This entry concerns a single TCR beta chain. There is no known antigen for this receptor. No base-level quality is on record; no much larger clone is a single base apart. The sample comes from a study of OX40 agonist ivuxolimab in advanced cancers. With regard to the full study: Ivuxolimab was an agonistic, fully human IgG2 monoclonal antibody directed against OX40 (CD134), a costimulatory receptor. Intravenous ivuxolimab was administered to patients every 2 weeks at six dose levels: 0.01, 0.1, 0.3, 1.5, 3 and 10 mg/kg. Among the roughly 50 dose-escalation patients, approximately 20 had hepatocellular carcinoma, roughly 15 melanoma, 9 renal cell carcinoma and 9 head and neck cancer. A male proportion of roughly 80% and a mean age of 60 years, ranging from 23 to 79, were recorded for the dose-escalation cohort. Patients were allowed to have had prior anti-PD-1, anti-PD-L1 or anti-CTLA-4 therapy, and more than 35% of the dose-escalation patients had been treated with checkpoint inhibitors. Partial responses occurred in three dose-escalation patients, of whom one had hepatocellular carcinoma and two had cutaneous melanoma. The purpose of peripheral TCRbeta sequencing was to test whether ivuxolimab changed TCR sequence diversity and led to clonal T-cell expansion. The paper reports the monotherapy dose-escalation portion (N = 52 patients) of the phase I ivuxolimab trial.

The CDR3 sequence holds 16 residues, the cysteine and phenylalanine included. Only the CDR3 DNA is retained, 48 bases long and in frame from the first base. Trimming at the junction amounts to 4 bases on V and 0 bases on J, and the germline ends lie 12 bases apart. CDR1 and CDR2 are drawn from the germline V gene: SGHTA, FQGTGA. To sequence the TCRbeta CDR3 region, genomic DNA was isolated from the sorted cells. TCRbeta CDR3 regions were sequenced using the immunoSEQ Assay. In its TCRdb copy, this immuneACCESS table keeps in-frame sequences only and misses some clones. Where compared with another copy, unresolved V genes explain less than half of these, and the others have no known cause. The sample table lists about 98,000 clones, roughly nine tenths of them with a count of one. The top ten hold 0.82% of the sample. General study outcomes and caveats: Clonal expansion of both CD4+ and CD8+ blood T cells was observed from baseline to week 6 at doses 0.1 to 3.0 mg/kg. The antigen specificity of the peripheral T cells that underwent clonal expansion was not determined. Low levels of normalized T-cell clonal expansion were also shown by some nonresponding patients. After ivuxolimab, expanded clones were on average more numerous among CD8+ T cells than among CD4+ T cells. In the 0.1-3.0 mg/kg groups, partial responders had among the lowest normalized peripheral clonal expansion, particularly in CD8+ T cells.

Patients with autoimmune disease history or receiving systemic immunosuppression were excluded from the trial. Peripheral blood for TCR sequencing was drawn from every dose cohort at baseline, at cycle 4 day 1 and at cycle 7 day 1. The samples were taken from a phase I, first-in-human, multicenter, open-label dose-escalation trial of ivuxolimab. Adults with locally advanced or metastatic head and neck squamous cell, hepatocellular, melanoma or renal cell carcinoma were enrolled in the trial. CD4+ and CD8+ T cells were sorted separately from peripheral blood before TCR sequencing. This chain is built from TRBV7-3 and TRBJ2-2; the best D guess is TRBD2, with 7 bases matching. The sequenced sample was CD4+ or CD8+ T cells sorted from blood, obtained in a trial of the OX40 agonist ivuxolimab. The clonotype comes from an adult with an advanced solid tumor such as melanoma, head and neck, liver or kidney cancer. The nucleotide sequence reads as follows: TGTGCCAGCAGCTCCACGGGGGGCGCGAACACCGGGGAGCTGTTTTTT. Translated, this gives CASSSTGGANTGELFF. Reference TRBV7-3 and TRBJ2-2 genes cover what lies past the CDR3, so the full variable domain is GAGVSQTPSNKVTEKGKYVELRCDPISGHTALYWYRQSLGQGPEFLIYFQGTGAADDSGLPNDRFFAVRPEGSVSTLKIQRTERGDSAVYLCASSSTGGANTGELFFGEGSRLTVL.